This T cell receptor (beta chain) originates from a study of T cell repertoires in cytomegalovirus infection. General observations from the study: The cumulative frequency of public TCR beta families identified carriers of CMV plus the relevant HLA.

Germline trimming cut 8 bases from V and 6 bases from J; bases unmatched to any gene: 6. This CDR3 spans 14 amino acids. Germline-derived CDR1 and CDR2 are SGHVS and FNYEAQ. TCRdb ran MiXCR on the reads and lists one entry per CDR3 protein. The sample consists of some 71,000 distinct CDR3 sequences, approximately 30% of them appearing once. Comments on this clonotype: The antigen remains unidentified.

The TCR was taken from a human donor in good health (CMV status not recorded). Some clones in this sample may be carry-over from other donors' samples. The chain combines TRBV7-6 with TRBJ1-5, with 11 bases that match TRBD1. The sequencing here drew on CD8+ T cells from cultured PBMCs, taken from culture after CMV antigen stimulation. DNA for the CDR3: TGTGCCAGCGCCCCGGGACAGGGGGGTCAGCCCCAGCATTTT. Amino acid sequence: CASAPGQGGQPQHF. Looking up the rest from reference TRBV7-6 and TRBJ1-5 gives the full variable domain: GAGVSQSPRYKVTKRGQDVALRCDPISGHVSLYWYRQALGQGPEFLTYFNYEAQQDKSGLPNDRFSAERPEGSISTLTIQRTEQRDSAMYRCASAPGQGGQPQHFGDGTRLSIL.